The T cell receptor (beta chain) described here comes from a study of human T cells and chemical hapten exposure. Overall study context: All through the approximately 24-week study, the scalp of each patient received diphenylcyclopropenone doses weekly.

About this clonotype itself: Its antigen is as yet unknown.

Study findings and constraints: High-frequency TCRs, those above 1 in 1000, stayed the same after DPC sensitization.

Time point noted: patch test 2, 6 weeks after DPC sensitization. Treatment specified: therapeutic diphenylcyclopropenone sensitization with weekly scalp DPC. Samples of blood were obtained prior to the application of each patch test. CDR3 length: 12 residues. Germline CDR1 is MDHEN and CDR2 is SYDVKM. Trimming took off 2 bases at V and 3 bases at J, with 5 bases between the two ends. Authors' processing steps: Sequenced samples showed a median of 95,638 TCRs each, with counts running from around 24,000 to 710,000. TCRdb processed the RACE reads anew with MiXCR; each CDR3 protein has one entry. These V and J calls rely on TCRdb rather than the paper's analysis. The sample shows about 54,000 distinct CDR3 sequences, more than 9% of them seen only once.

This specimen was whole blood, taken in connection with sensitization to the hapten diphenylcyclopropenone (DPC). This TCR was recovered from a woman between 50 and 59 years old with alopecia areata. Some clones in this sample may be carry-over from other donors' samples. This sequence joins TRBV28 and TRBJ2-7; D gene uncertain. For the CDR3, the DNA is TGTGCCAGCAGTTTAAGTATCTACGAGCAGTACTTC. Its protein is CASSLSIYEQYF.